The rows below give T cell receptor beta chains drawn from one sample of a study of cytomegalovirus exposure and HLA in healthy donors. Clones were sequenced by immunoSEQ multiplex PCR, and TCRdb holds only the in-frame ones, with some missing. The sample yields roughly 150,000 clones, roughly 70% seen once. Sequencing used PBMCs. The receptors derive from a woman aged 40 to 50 in good health and CMV-seronegative. Each CDR3 is given without its conserved first and last residue.

cdr3_aa v_call
ASGLAGIYEQY TRBV27
ASRLTFSDNSPLH TRBV6-5
ASTTGTGREYTEAF TRBV5-4
ASSYSGGGTTEQY TRBV6-5
ASSPGTENEKLF TRBV18
ASSLQQGNTEAF TRBV19
AWSSGFYGYT TRBV30
ASRPCRTSDPSTDTQY TRBV12-2
ASRAGGPTGYGYT TRBV2
ASSGLSGSYEQY TRBV6-5
ASSQGTSGSLGSYEQY TRBV4-1
AIGGQITDTQY TRBV10-3
ASSLDGGSGNTIY TRBV7-9
ASESGVGETQY TRBV19
ASSSITSGRKYEQY TRBV11-1
ASRDDRGGETQY TRBV7-9
ASSERGHGNTIY TRBV6-1
ASSDPLGEAF TRBV28
SSSGTENYGYT TRBV7-9
ASSTITGRSYNEQF TRBV6-6
ASSTTGVLLEQY TRBV27
ASSQGQGATGANVLT TRBV18
ASSFLAGSTDTQY TRBV5-8
ASSVGYRVNEQF TRBV9
ASSVVTRQGDYEQY TRBV7-9
ASSGGPDTGELF TRBV11-1
ASRPTGGVTGELF TRBV27
ASSLSGISTDTQY TRBV5-1
ASSLGKQSISNYGYT TRBV5-1
AWSALAGSATDTQY TRBV30
ASSNRQEGYT TRBV19
ASSGQFSNQPQH TRBV2
ASSLLAGGPDTQY TRBV5-8
ASSSTRDFLNTGELF TRBV7-6
ASSLGLAGGLDTQY TRBV19
ASSYSGGSNYGYT TRBV6-5
ASSYGADQGYT TRBV6-5
ASGEQGFSGNTIY TRBV19
ATSIIRRDTEAF TRBV15
ATRIGVGAF TRBV28
ASSSLSGSGQY TRBV28
SARKYRDVRETQY TRBV29-1
AWSVRGTATYEQY TRBV30
SSSLWSATNEKLF TRBV7-9
ARTDANTGELF TRBV19
ATSGQGRMDTQY TRBV28
ASRLSSGTNEKLF TRBV6-5
ASSFNRDGEQY TRBV13
ASSLEGLSLEAF TRBV5-1
ASSQPGREDYGYT TRBV4-1
ASTPTTVPTEQY TRBV19
ASSPDRFDTEAF TRBV28
ASSKWSSGGYQETQY TRBV5-6